Listed below are T cell receptor beta chains from one sample, sequenced in a study of CD8 T cells in ankylosing spondylitis. TCRdb reprocessed the 5' RACE reads via MiXCR and lists one record per CDR3 protein. The sample has 350,000 to 450,000 distinct CDR3 sequences; around 20% are singletons. Material: blood, either unsorted or a sorted T cell fraction (not recorded which). The receptors here all came from a male donor with ankylosing spondylitis or in good health (not recorded which). The CDR3 runs from the conserved cysteine through the conserved F or W. The order of the fields is CDR3 length, D gene, clone size, V gene, J gene, CDR3 protein, CDR3 DNA. A D gene is named only where the DNA matches it firmly. Rows give clone size only sometimes, using once, few, many, or a class for an expanded clone.

length: 10; D: NA; size: NA; V: TRBV12-3/TRBV12-4; J: TRBJ2-3; CDR3: CATRGDTQYF; DNA: TGTGCAACCCGGGGGGATACGCAGTATTTT
length: 13; D: TRBD1; size: few; V: TRBV12-3/TRBV12-4; J: TRBJ2-7; CDR3: CASSLDRGVEQYF; DNA: TGTGCCAGCAGTTTAGACAGGGGAGTCGAGCAGTACTTC
length: 15; D: NA; size: NA; V: TRBV18; J: TRBJ2-1; CDR3: CASSLQRSSYNEQFF; DNA: TGTGCCAGCTCACTCCAGAGGAGCTCCTACAATGAGCAGTTCTTC
length: 13; D: NA; size: few; V: TRBV4-2; J: TRBJ1-1; CDR3: CASRIGGSPEAFF; DNA: TGTGCCAGCAGAATCGGGGGTAGCCCTGAAGCTTTCTTT
length: 13; D: NA; size: few; V: TRBV12-3/TRBV12-4; J: TRBJ1-2; CDR3: CASSPGGYYGYTF; DNA: TGTGCCAGCAGCCCCGGGGGGTACTATGGCTACACCTTC
length: 16; D: TRBD1; size: few; V: TRBV20-1; J: TRBJ1-5; CDR3: CSARALLGQDNQPQHF; DNA: TGCAGTGCTAGAGCGTTGTTGGGACAGGACAATCAGCCCCAGCATTTT
length: 15; D: NA; size: NA; V: TRBV6-5; J: TRBJ2-7; CDR3: CASSYHKEFPYEQYF; DNA: TGTGCCAGCAGTTACCATAAGGAGTTCCCCTACGAGCAGTACTTC
length: 15; D: TRBD2; size: many; V: TRBV12-3/TRBV12-4; J: TRBJ2-7; CDR3: CASSLALAGSYEQYF; DNA: TGTGCCAGCAGTTTAGCACTAGCGGGGTCCTACGAGCAGTACTTC
length: 14; D: NA; size: NA; V: TRBV6-1; J: TRBJ2-1; CDR3: CASSVWPDNNEQFF; DNA: TGTGCCAGCAGTGTTTGGCCCGACAACAATGAGCAGTTCTTC
length: 14; D: NA; size: NA; V: TRBV12-3/TRBV12-4; J: TRBJ1-1; CDR3: CASTPGLLNTEAFF; DNA: TGTGCCAGCACCCCGGGACTCCTGAACACTGAAGCTTTCTTT
length: 16; D: TRBD1; size: NA; V: TRBV20-1; J: TRBJ1-1; CDR3: CSARPLPGQASREAFF; DNA: TGCAGTGCTAGACCCCTACCGGGACAGGCTAGTCGGGAAGCTTTCTTT
length: 16; D: NA; size: NA; V: TRBV5-6; J: TRBJ2-1; CDR3: CASSLAIRGPGNEQFF; DNA: TGTGCCAGCAGCTTGGCTATTCGGGGGCCGGGCAATGAGCAGTTCTTC
length: 16; D: NA; size: NA; V: TRBV5-6; J: TRBJ2-1; CDR3: CASSLDQTAPYNEQFF; DNA: TGTGCCAGCAGCTTGGACCAGACGGCGCCCTACAATGAGCAGTTCTTC
length: 17; D: TRBD1; size: NA; V: TRBV4-1; J: TRBJ2-1; CDR3: CASSQDVTGQVYNEQFF; DNA: TGCGCCAGCAGCCAAGATGTAACGGGACAGGTCTACAATGAGCAGTTCTTC
length: 14; D: NA; size: few; V: TRBV12-3/TRBV12-4; J: TRBJ2-3; CDR3: CASRPGLPPDTQYF; DNA: TGTGCCAGCAGGCCGGGACTCCCTCCAGATACGCAGTATTTT
length: 15; D: TRBD1; size: NA; V: TRBV7-9; J: TRBJ2-7; CDR3: CASSFRQGREYEQYF; DNA: TGTGCCAGCAGCTTCCGACAGGGTAGGGAGTACGAGCAGTACTTC
length: 16; D: TRBD2; size: few; V: TRBV7-8; J: TRBJ2-1; CDR3: CPSSKVAGGPFHEQFF; DNA: TGTCCCAGCAGCAAAGTAGCGGGGGGGCCTTTCCATGAGCAGTTCTTC
length: 11; D: NA; size: NA; V: TRBV29-1; J: TRBJ2-4; CDR3: CSARVLGIQYF; DNA: TGCAGCGCCCGGGTCCTTGGCATTCAGTACTTC
length: 14; D: NA; size: few; V: TRBV27; J: TRBJ1-1; CDR3: CASISYGPYTEAFF; DNA: TGTGCCAGCATTTCCTATGGCCCCTACACTGAAGCTTTCTTT
length: 15; D: TRBD2; size: many; V: TRBV6-4; J: TRBJ2-2; CDR3: CASSPLAGGTGELFF; DNA: TGTGCCAGCAGTCCCCTCGCGGGGGGCACCGGGGAGCTGTTTTTT
length: 14; D: NA; size: NA; V: TRBV7-8; J: TRBJ1-5; CDR3: CASSLETGNQPQHF; DNA: TGTGCCAGCAGCTTAGAAACAGGGAATCAGCCCCAGCATTTT
length: 12; D: NA; size: few; V: TRBV12-3/TRBV12-4; J: TRBJ1-2; CDR3: CASSLAIGPLTF; DNA: TGTGCCAGCAGTTTAGCCATAGGCCCCCTCACCTTC
length: 14; D: NA; size: NA; V: TRBV11-2; J: TRBJ2-1; CDR3: CASSSRGNYNEQFF; DNA: TGTGCCAGCAGCTCACGGGGGAACTACAATGAGCAGTTCTTC
length: 16; D: NA; size: few; V: TRBV14; J: TRBJ2-7; CDR3: CASSQGFAGSSYEQYF; DNA: TGTGCCAGCAGCCAAGGGTTTGCAGGGAGCTCCTACGAGCAGTACTTC
length: 17; D: NA; size: NA; V: TRBV15; J: TRBJ1-1; CDR3: CATSSKSPGTWGTEAFF; DNA: TGTGCCACCAGCAGCAAATCTCCCGGGACATGGGGCACTGAAGCTTTCTTT
length: 16; D: TRBD1; size: NA; V: TRBV7-9; J: TRBJ2-1; CDR3: CASSLAGTGEWDEQFF; DNA: TGTGCCAGCAGCTTAGCCGGGACAGGGGAATGGGATGAGCAGTTCTTC
length: 16; D: NA; size: many; V: TRBV12-3/TRBV12-4; J: TRBJ1-6; CDR3: CASTSGRAALPSPLHF; DNA: TGTGCCAGCACCTCGGGCAGGGCGGCCTTACCTTCACCCCTCCACTTT
length: 11; D: NA; size: few; V: TRBV30; J: TRBJ2-7; CDR3: CASNDPGEQYF; DNA: TGTGCCTCGAACGACCCGGGCGAGCAGTACTTC
length: 13; D: NA; size: NA; V: TRBV12-3/TRBV12-4; J: TRBJ2-7; CDR3: CAIGSGLTYEQYF; DNA: TGTGCCATAGGCAGTGGTTTGACCTACGAGCAGTACTTC
length: 16; D: NA; size: few; V: TRBV10-3; J: TRBJ2-5; CDR3: CAISERERHIGETQYF; DNA: TGTGCCATCAGTGAGAGAGAGCGGCATATAGGGGAGACCCAGTACTTC
length: 14; D: TRBD1; size: few; V: TRBV5-1; J: TRBJ2-5; CDR3: CASSAFDRDETQYF; DNA: TGCGCCAGCAGCGCGTTCGACAGGGACGAGACCCAGTACTTC
length: 14; D: TRBD1; size: few; V: TRBV4-1; J: TRBJ2-7; CDR3: CASSSDRGTYEQYF; DNA: TGCGCCAGCAGCTCAGACAGGGGCACCTACGAGCAGTACTTC
length: 12; D: NA; size: few; V: TRBV20-1; J: TRBJ2-7; CDR3: CSARDRNYEQYF; DNA: TGCAGTGCTAGAGACCGAAACTACGAGCAGTACTTC
length: 12; D: NA; size: few; V: TRBV20-1; J: TRBJ1-4; CDR3: CSARTENEKLFF; DNA: TGCAGTGCAAGGACAGAAAATGAAAAACTGTTTTTT
length: 13; D: TRBD1; size: NA; V: TRBV2; J: TRBJ2-5; CDR3: CATDRDRGETQYF; DNA: TGTGCCACCGACCGGGACAGGGGGGAGACCCAGTACTTC
length: 12; D: NA; size: NA; V: TRBV3-1; J: TRBJ2-1; CDR3: CASRASSHEQFF; DNA: TGTGCCAGCAGGGCTAGTTCCCATGAGCAGTTCTTC
length: 17; D: TRBD1; size: NA; V: TRBV20-1; J: TRBJ1-3; CDR3: CSARTGLGSNSGNTIYF; DNA: TGCAGTGCACGGACAGGGCTGGGGTCCAACTCTGGAAACACCATATATTTT
length: 18; D: TRBD1; size: few; V: TRBV15; J: TRBJ2-5; CDR3: CATSREVRGGAYQETQYF; DNA: TGTGCCACCAGCAGAGAAGTTAGAGGGGGCGCATACCAAGAGACCCAGTACTTC
length: 18; D: NA; size: few; V: TRBV4-2; J: TRBJ1-2; CDR3: CASSQFRDSVEPNYGYTF; DNA: TGTGCCAGCAGCCAGTTCAGAGACAGCGTCGAACCTAACTATGGCTACACCTTC
length: 14; D: NA; size: few; V: TRBV5-1; J: TRBJ2-3; CDR3: CASSFGSPTDTQYF; DNA: TGCGCCAGCAGCTTTGGGTCCCCCACAGATACGCAGTATTTT